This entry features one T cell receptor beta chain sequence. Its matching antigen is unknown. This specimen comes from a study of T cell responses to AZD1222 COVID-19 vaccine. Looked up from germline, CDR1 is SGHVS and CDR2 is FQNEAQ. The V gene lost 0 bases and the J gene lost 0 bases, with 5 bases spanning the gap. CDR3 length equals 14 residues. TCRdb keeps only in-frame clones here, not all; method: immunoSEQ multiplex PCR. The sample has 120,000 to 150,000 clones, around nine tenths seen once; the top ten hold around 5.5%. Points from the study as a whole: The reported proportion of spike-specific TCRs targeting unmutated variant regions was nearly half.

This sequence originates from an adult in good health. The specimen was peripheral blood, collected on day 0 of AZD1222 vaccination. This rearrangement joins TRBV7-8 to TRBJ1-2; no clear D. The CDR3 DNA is TGTGCCAGCAGCTTAGCACAAACTAACTATGGCTACACCTTC. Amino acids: CASSLAQTNYGYTF.